This T cell receptor (beta chain) came from a study of T cell responses to AZD1222 COVID-19 vaccine. Overall study: Second doses at about 4 or about 12 weeks were pooled.

Data came from immunoSEQ multiplex PCR; TCRdb stores just in-frame clones and leaves some out. The sample includes 130,000 or so clones, 80% to 95% of them seen just once. The CDR3 is 19 amino acids. Germline loops: CDR1 MNHEY, CDR2 SMNVEV (reference sequence). The germline V and J ends were trimmed by 6 bases and 8 bases, with 34 bases remaining between them. The chain links TRBV27 to TRBJ1-2; the D is unclear. The sample here was peripheral blood, taken on day 0 of AZD1222 vaccination. The sequence came from an adult in good health. The CDR3 loop is CASSLNGALPALTPGGYTF. The CDR3, as DNA: TGTGCCAGCAGCCTTAATGGTGCGTTACCTGCCCTGACCCCCGGGGGCTACACCTTC.